This TCR beta chain was found in a study of cytomegalovirus exposure and HLA in healthy donors. As for the study in general: Out of about 179 million T cells, an earlier analysis found about 120 million unique TCR beta sequences in total. Study-wide findings and caveats: The authors listed 150 to 200 TCR beta chains as cytomegalovirus-associated. Per a later analysis, HLA-associated TCR beta chains showed more clonal expansion than other, equally common TCR beta chains.

V dropped 2 bases and J dropped 1 base, with 12 bases sitting between them. Germline V gene data show CDR1 as MDHEN and CDR2 as SYDVKM. The CDR3 length is 15 residues. PCR used 60 Vbeta primers and 13 Jbeta primers. The assay was immunoSEQ multiplex PCR, and TCRdb's table has in-frame clones only and misses some. The sample shows about 130,000 clones, more than 75% of them seen only once. Details on this clone: Its matching antigen is unknown.

This TCR derives from a female donor in good health and CMV-seronegative. The source material was PBMCs. The chain uses TRBV28 and TRBJ2-7; D may be TRBD2 (7 bases). The CDR3 bases are TGTGCCAGCAGTTTAGCGGGGGCCTCGTCCTACGAGCAGTACTTC. This sequence encodes CASSLAGASSYEQYF.